The 32 T cell receptor beta chains in this list originate from one sample, sequenced in a study of control samples from healthy donors and cancer patients (TCRdb year 2020). Libraries were prepared through the immunoSEQ multiplex PCR assay. TCRdb retrieved this table from immuneACCESS and kept in-frame rearrangements only. Not all clones are present; in checked studies, unresolved V genes account for under half, and no reason is known for the remainder. The sample contains over 85,000 clones, around 84% of them found a single time. Clones ranked in the top ten supply under 40% of the sample. Material: PBMCs. These receptors came from a man in his 70s with lung cancer.

The chain's CDR3 is CASGRGRSTDTQYF. CDR3 nucleotide sequence: TGTGCCAGTGGGCGGGGGAGATCTACAGATACGCAGTATTTT. J is TRBJ2-3 and V is TRBV7-3; 7 positions match TRBD2. The germline CDR1 and CDR2 sequences are SGHTA and FQGTGA. V was pared by 9 bases and J by 3 bases, with 9 bases of the junction left unmatched. The CDR3 has 14 residues.

The chain links TRBV15 to TRBJ1-1, with 7 bases fitting TRBD1. CDR1 and CDR2 (germline): LNHNV, YYDKDF (reference sequence). Trimming at V came to 0 bases and at J to 10 bases, leaving 8 bases not matched to a gene. The CDR3 is made up of 14 amino acids. As DNA, the CDR3 is TGTGCCACCAGCAGAGACCGACAGGGCACTCTAGCTTTCTTT. Its translation is CATSRDRQGTLAFF. The full variable domain, in which reference TRBV15 and TRBJ1-1 provide the parts outside the CDR3, is DAMVIQNPRYQVTQFGKPVTLSCSQTLNHNVMYWYQQKSSQAPKLLFHYYDKDFNNEADTPDNFQSRRPNTSFCFLDIRSPGLGDTAMYLCATSRDRQGTLAFFGQGTRLTVV.

The chain recombines TRBV5-5 with TRBJ1-2; D call uncertain. This CDR3 comprises 13 residues. The germline V and J ends were trimmed by 1 base and 5 bases, with 9 bases remaining between them. Germline CDR1 SGHKS, CDR2 YYEKEE (reference sequence). The CDR3 DNA reads as TGTGCCAGCAGCTTGTTGGGGAGGTATGGCTACACCTTC. It codes for CASSLLGRYGYTF.

J is TRBJ2-7 and V is TRBV5-1; tentative D call: TRBD1 (7 bases). V was trimmed by 0 bases and J by 6 bases, leaving 13 bases between them. Germline CDR1 SGHRS, CDR2 YFSETQ. This CDR3 contains 14 residues. CDR3 sequence: CASSLVQGGAEQYF. In nucleotides, the CDR3 is TGCGCCAGCAGCTTGGTGCAGGGGGGCGCCGAGCAGTACTTC.

The V and J genes are TRBV7-9 and TRBJ2-6; the D gene is possibly TRBD1 (5 bases). Germline V CDR1 and CDR2: SEHNR, FQNEAQ (reference sequence). Trimming removed 4 bases at V and 2 bases at J, with 9 bases between. The CDR3 is 15 amino acids. CDR3 amino acids: CASSSRDPGANVLTF. As DNA, the CDR3 is TGTGCCAGCAGCTCCAGGGATCCTGGGGCCAACGTCCTGACTTTC.

This rearrangement joins TRBV7-6 to TRBJ2-3; D is unresolved. The CDR3 runs 16 residues. Trimming took 5 bases from V and 0 from J, leaving 15 bases between them. Looked up from germline, CDR1 is SGHVS and CDR2 is FNYEAQ. CDR3 DNA: TGTGCCAGCAGCGCTCCTGACTCGGCTAGCACAGATACGCAGTATTTT. Its protein is CASSAPDSASTDTQYF.

The V and J genes are TRBV6-6 and TRBJ2-2; tentative D call: TRBD1 (5 bases). With 6 bases removed from V and 7 bases from J, the gap between germline ends came to 12 bases. This CDR3 contains 13 residues. Germline CDR1 reads MNHNY; CDR2 reads SVGAGI (reference sequence). The CDR3 sequence is CASSDSINGELFF. CDR3 nucleotide sequence: TGTGCCAGCAGCGACAGTATAAACGGGGAGCTGTTTTTT.

The V call is TRBV4-2, the J call TRBJ2-3, with D unclear. V lost 3 bases and J lost 2, with 9 bases in between. Per germline, CDR1 LGHNA and CDR2 YNFKEQ. This CDR3 comprises 14 residues. The CDR3 region has the DNA TGTGCCAGCAGCCAGGGTCAAAACACAGATACGCAGTATTTT. Protein product: CASSQGQNTDTQYF.

This chain uses TRBV19 with TRBJ1-1; 8 nucleotides match TRBD1. The CDR3 totals 14 residues. V shed 10 bases and J 0 bases; nucleotides not matched to a gene: 7. CDR1 is LNHDA, CDR2 SQIVND, per germline (reference sequence). The CDR3 sequence: CATTTGAMNTEAFF. The CDR3 coding sequence is TGTGCCACTACGACAGGGGCCATGAACACTGAAGCTTTCTTT.

J is TRBJ2-2 and V is TRBV5-1, with D unclear. Germline V gene sequence: CDR1 SGHRS, CDR2 YFSETQ. The CDR3 loop spans 15 amino acids. The germline V and J ends were trimmed by 6 bases and 1 base, with 13 bases remaining between them. CDR3 amino acids: CASIPVGRNTGELFF. The CDR3 DNA follows: TGCGCCAGCATACCGGTGGGCAGGAACACCGGGGAGCTGTTTTTT.

This chain connects TRBV7-6 to TRBJ2-1, with D perhaps TRBD2 (7 bases). There are 16 residues in the CDR3. The V gene's germline CDR1 is SGHVS and CDR2 FNYEAQ. V lost 0 bases, J lost 7 bases, and 16 bases lay in between. The CDR3 region is CASSLAVGGPSNEQFF. In DNA form, the CDR3 reads TGTGCCAGCAGCTTAGCGGTGGGGGGGCCGTCAAATGAGCAGTTCTTC.

This clone was detected only a few times. V gene TRBV30 combines with J gene TRBJ1-5, with 9 bases fitting TRBD1. Trimming at V came to 5 bases and at J to 1 base, leaving 15 bases not matched to a gene. The CDR3 totals 18 residues. Per the germline V gene, CDR1 is GTSNPN and CDR2 is SVGIG (reference sequence). Here the CDR3 DNA reads TGTGCCTGGGGAGGTGGGACAGGGTTTATGGGAAGCAATCAGCCCCAGCATTTT. This gives the protein CAWGGGTGFMGSNQPQHF.

The rearrangement uses TRBV7-2 and TRBJ2-1, with a weak D call TRBD1 (6 bases). CDR3 length: 15 residues. With 4 bases removed from V and 3 bases from J, the gap between germline ends came to 13 bases. Germline assignment: CDR1 SGHTA and CDR2 FQGNSA. The CDR3 sequence is CASSSYRDYYNEQFF. CDR3 nucleotide sequence: TGTGCCAGCAGCTCATACAGGGATTACTACAATGAGCAGTTCTTC.

The rearrangement links TRBV5-1 to TRBJ1-1, with 9 bases aligning to TRBD1. The CDR3 is 15 residues long. With V trimmed by 5 bases and J by 4 bases, 9 bases remained unmatched. Germline CDR1 SGHRS, CDR2 YFSETQ. CDR3 coding DNA: TGCGCCAGCAGGTCCACAGGGGGCGGGAGCACTGAAGCTTTCTTT. It translates to CASRSTGGGSTEAFF.

The chain has TRBV25-1 and TRBJ2-7, with 9 bases lining up with TRBD1. The J segment lost 5 bases and the V segment lost 6 bases, leaving 8 bases of the junction unmatched. Germline V gene data show CDR1 as MGHDK and CDR2 as SYGVNS. The CDR3 has 14 residues. CDR3 DNA: TGTGCCAGCAGGGGGACAGGGATACCCAACGAGCAGTACTTC. This gives the protein CASRGTGIPNEQYF.

The J gene is TRBJ2-7, the V gene TRBV18, with 7 bases fitting TRBD1. The germline V gene encodes CDR1 KGHSH and CDR2 LQKENI. J was trimmed by 6 bases and V by 5 bases; bases with no gene match: 13. CDR3 size: 15 residues. The CDR3 bases are TGTGCCAGCTCATCGACTCGGGACAGCTTGGGCGAGCAGTACTTC. It codes for CASSSTRDSLGEQYF.

This clone was found a few times. The rearrangement joins TRBV7-2 to TRBJ2-7; 7 positions agree with TRBD2. Germline values: CDR1 SGHTA, CDR2 FQGNSA. There are 15 residues in the CDR3. The J segment lost 0 bases and the V segment lost 2 bases, leaving 4 bases of the junction unmatched. The DNA of the CDR3 is TGTGCCAGCAGCTTAAGGGGCGGGGGCTCCTACGAGCAGTACTTC. This codes for CASSLRGGGSYEQYF.

The chain is built from TRBV4-1 and TRBJ2-7, with D tentatively TRBD1 (7 bases). Germline V gene sequence: CDR1 MGHRA, CDR2 YSYEKL. This CDR3 region has 15 residues. V dropped 4 bases and J dropped 3 bases, with 16 bases sitting between them. The CDR3 reads CASSPGDRPNYEQYF. DNA for the CDR3: TGCGCCAGCAGCCCGGGGGACAGACCTAACTACGAGCAGTACTTC.

This clone was seen a single time. The rearrangement links TRBV19 to TRBJ2-7; possibly TRBD2 for D (5 bases). V was clipped by 4 bases and J by 5 bases, with 18 bases between them. Germline V gene data show CDR1 as LNHDA and CDR2 as SQIVND (reference sequence). This CDR3 is 15 amino acids long. CDR3 amino acids: CASSTPGRPKDEQYF. The CDR3 bases are TGTGCCAGTAGTACCCCGGGGAGACCCAAGGACGAGCAGTACTTC.

The chain carries TRBV9 and TRBJ2-3; D uncertain. This CDR3 is 13 amino acids long. The germline V gene encodes CDR1 SGDLS and CDR2 YYNGEE. V lost 5 bases to trimming and J lost 4 bases, with 11 bases between them. CDR3: CASSVVSPDTQYF. The CDR3 nucleotides read TGTGCCAGCAGTGTTGTGAGCCCAGATACGCAGTATTTT.

The chain couples TRBV24-1 to TRBJ2-2; D unclear. Germline V lookup: CDR1 KGHDR, CDR2 SFDVKD. Between the trimmed V and J ends, which lost 6 bases and 2 bases, there was a span of 9 bases. The CDR3 runs 14 residues. In DNA form, the CDR3 reads TGTGCCACCAGTCAAACAGCTAACACCGGGGAGCTGTTTTTT. It is translated as CATSQTANTGELFF.

In this sample, this clone turned up a few times. The V and J genes are TRBV6-5 and TRBJ2-1; 7 nucleotides match TRBD2. CDR3 size: 15 residues. CDR1 is MNHEY and CDR2 is SVGAGI in the germline V gene. The V gene end was trimmed by 6 bases and the J gene end by 0 bases; junction bases not matched to a gene: 5. The DNA for the CDR3 is TGTGCCAGCAGAGAGCGGGGCAGCTCCTACAATGAGCAGTTCTTC. Residues: CASRERGSSYNEQFF.

The chain employs TRBV19 and TRBJ1-1; TRBD1 might be the D (5 bases). V was shortened by 6 bases and J by 6 bases, with 14 bases between the two germline ends. The CDR3 extends over 13 amino acids. Germline lookup yields CDR1 LNHDA and CDR2 SQIVND (reference sequence). The CDR3 nucleotides are TGTGCCAGTAGGGGGACCTTGGAGGCTGAAGCTTTCTTT. As protein: CASRGTLEAEAFF.

The chain employs TRBV9 and TRBJ2-6, with TRBD2 matching 7 bases. The CDR3 has 17 residues. Germline CDR1 reads SGDLS; CDR2 reads YYNGEE. The junction had 7 bases not matched to a gene; V was cut back by 4 bases and J by 0 bases. The CDR3 nucleotides are TGTGCCAGCAGCTTCCCAGCGGGGTACTCTGGGGCCAACGTCCTGACTTTC. Translated: CASSFPAGYSGANVLTF.

The chain couples TRBV7-9 to TRBJ1-1; D gene uncertain. CDR1 and CDR2 from the germline V gene are SEHNR and FQNEAQ (reference sequence). V gave up 5 bases and J gave up 6 bases, with 10 bases separating them. The CDR3 has 12 residues. As DNA, the CDR3 is TGTGCCAGCAGCCGATCTCAACCTGAAGCTTTCTTT. Protein: CASSRSQPEAFF.

This clone showed up just a few times. The chain recombines TRBV2 with TRBJ2-5; 7 bases are shared with TRBD1. Germline trimming cut 4 bases from V and 5 bases from J; bases unmatched to any gene: 7. Looked up from germline, CDR1 is SNHLY and CDR2 is FYNNEI. CDR3 length equals 14 residues. The CDR3 bases are TGTGCCAGCAGTGCGGGACAGCGGAGTGAGACCCAGTACTTC. As protein: CASSAGQRSETQYF.

The rearrangement joins TRBV6-2 or TRBV6-3 to TRBJ2-2; D may be TRBD2 (5 bases). V was pared by 5 bases and J by 0 bases, with 13 bases between. Germline assignment: CDR1 MNHEY and CDR2 SVGEGT. The CDR3 extends over 16 amino acids. The CDR3 protein is CASSPIRRTNTGELFF. CDR3 nucleotides: TGTGCCAGCAGTCCAATCCGGAGGACGAACACCGGGGAGCTGTTTTTT.

The chain links TRBV5-1 to TRBJ2-3; D gene ambiguous. This CDR3 has 17 amino acids. Germline V gene data show CDR1 as SGHRS and CDR2 as YFSETQ. V was trimmed by 5 bases and J by 1 base, leaving 20 bases between them. The CDR3 spells CASREKTGPQGTDTQYF. The CDR3 nucleotides are TGCGCCAGCAGGGAGAAGACCGGGCCTCAGGGCACAGATACGCAGTATTTT.

In its sample, this clone was seen once. The chain combines TRBV2 with TRBJ1-4, with D tentatively TRBD1 (5 bases). This CDR3 is 17 amino acids long. Germline V gives CDR1 SNHLY, CDR2 FYNNEI. Between the trimmed V and J ends, which lost 4 bases and 5 bases, there was a span of 20 bases. CDR3: CASSGRGTRGMNEKLFF. CDR3 sequence (DNA): TGTGCCAGCAGTGGCCGCGGGACGCGGGGGATGAATGAAAAACTGTTTTTT.

J is TRBJ1-1 and V is TRBV12-5, with no clear D. The CDR3 spans 14 residues. The germline V gene has CDR1 LGHNT and CDR2 FRNRAP. Between the trimmed V and J ends, which lost 0 bases and 0 bases, there was a span of 5 bases. CDR3 sequence reads: CASGLVGMNTEAFF. The CDR3 DNA follows: TGTGCTAGTGGTTTGGTGGGAATGAACACTGAAGCTTTCTTT.

The chain links TRBV29-1 to TRBJ1-1, with D possibly being TRBD1 (5 bases). Germline CDR1 reads SQVTM; CDR2 reads ANQGSEA. V lost 3 bases, J lost 1 base, and 9 bases lay in between. This CDR3 contains 13 residues. Here the CDR3 reads CSVEFRENTEAFF. The CDR3 DNA sequence: TGCAGCGTTGAGTTCAGGGAGAACACTGAAGCTTTCTTT.

The chain is built from TRBV29-1 and TRBJ2-7; 7 bases are shared with TRBD1. The CDR3 contains 11 residues. Germline values: CDR1 SQVTM, CDR2 ANQGSEA. V lost 2 bases and J lost 7; bases outside the gene matches: 2. CDR3 sequence (DNA): TGCAGCGTTGAACAGGGGGTAGAGCAGTACTTC. It is translated as CSVEQGVEQYF.